This TCR beta chain was captured in a study of blood T cell repertoires in COVID-19 (dated by TCRdb to about 2020). Broadly, across the study: Collaborator samples came from the United States, Italy and Spain and covered acute and convalescent phases of COVID-19. Sample metadata almost always included a de-identified subject ID, COVID-19 status, age in years and sex. The material from the prospective study consisted of cDNA or gDNA derived from T cells, B-cell-depleted T cells, or PBMCs. Where available, HLA class I and class II types were taken from metadata supplied by the sample provider and were not determined by assay-based typing. The dataset comprised deeply sampled blood TCRbeta repertoires from subjects exposed to, actively infected with, or recovered from COVID-19. Samples were obtained from the ongoing ImmuneRACE study (first 160 participants) and from 1,254 subjects provided by 6 global collaborators. The repertoires were made available in a free public database intended to serve as a resource for research on the immune response to SARS-CoV-2.

At one collaborating source in Seattle, patients were enrolled during active infection and were followed longitudinally through the course of disease. Collaborating institutions collected whole blood in K2EDTA tubes following their own protocols. For TCRbeta analysis, collaborator samples were shipped as frozen whole blood, as isolated PBMCs, or as DNA extracted from either sample type. The immunoSEQ Assay, a bias-controlled multiplex PCR, was used to amplify TCRbeta CDR3 regions from genomic DNA. The original methods were these. The number of nucleated cells in each sample was estimated from the amplification of reference gene primers within the assay. To quantify the absolute abundance of each unique TCRbeta CDR3 rearrangement, sequence reads were collapsed and filtered. For each sample, productive Simpson clonality was calculated as the square root of Simpson's diversity index across productive rearrangements. The clones in this table, taken by TCRdb from immuneACCESS, are in-frame only. Not every clone is retained; where verified, under half of the shortfall comes from an unresolved V gene, and the cause of the rest is unknown. That table is the source of V, J and clone size, and D and trimming were worked out from the DNA. Recorded for this sample are around 360,000 clones; roughly 86% of them occurred a single time. The ten largest clones take up around 9.3% of the sample.

About this clone itself: What antigen it recognizes has not been identified. The record has no base qualities; no much larger clone is one base away.

Findings and caveats that apply to the study as a whole: The amount of clinical and demographic metadata varied by source and participant and was provided uncurated.

The CDR3 holds 15 amino acids from the cysteine to the phenylalanine. The sequence is cut down to CDR3 DNA, 45 bases in frame from base 1. Trimming removed 10 bases from V and 7 bases from J; the gene matches leave 12 bases unexplained. Via the germline V gene, CDR1 is KGHDR and CDR2 SFDVKD. This clonotype was obtained from a woman aged 25-40 years with COVID-19, enrolled during active disease. The rearrangement joined TRBV24-1 to TRBJ2-1, and 10 junctional nucleotides match TRBD2. Sequenced material: peripheral blood. CDR3 region: CATEASGSGRNEQFF. The bases are TGTGCCACGGAGGCTAGCGGGAGTGGACGGAATGAGCAGTTCTTC.